The text below deals with one TCR beta chain. V was clipped by 8 bases and J by 5 bases, with 18 bases between them. This CDR3 spans 14 amino acids. In germline, CDR1 is MNHNS, CDR2 SASEGT. This entry belongs to a study of OX40 agonist ivuxolimab in advanced cancers. Study context: Patients were infused with ivuxolimab every 2 weeks at 0.01 to 10 mg/kg. Hepatocellular carcinoma, melanoma, renal cell or head and neck cancer was diagnosed in the dose-escalation patients. Prior checkpoint blockade (anti-PD-1, anti-PD-L1 or anti-CTLA-4) was permitted; over 30% had it.

Here immunoSEQ multiplex PCR was the method, and the copy in TCRdb shows in-frame clones only, minus some. Of around 58,000 clones in the sample, roughly 91% were seen once. Sequences were derived from CD4+ or CD8+ T cells sorted from blood, sampled in a trial of the OX40 agonist ivuxolimab. This sequence joins TRBV6-1 and TRBJ2-5; D may be TRBD2 (7 bases). This receptor was taken from an adult with an advanced solid tumor such as melanoma, head and neck, liver or kidney cancer. The CDR3 protein is CASSGGGAGETQYF. For the CDR3, the DNA is TGTGCCAGCTCCGGAGGGGGGGCCGGGGAGACCCAGTACTTC.